The entry that follows covers one TCR beta chain sequence. The antigen is unknown. The sample belongs to a study of shared clonotypes between healthy human individuals. Overall study context: The study used three CD4 naive, three CD4 memory, two CD8 naive and one CD8 memory plate per donor. Whole-study results and caveats: Genetic and exposure-history diversity was limited by the few donors. Estimated richness was generally greater in naive than memory subsets.

Sequenced by immunoSEQ multiplex PCR; TCRdb stores in-frame clones only, minus some. The sample shows about 710,000 clones, approximately 72% of them seen only once. Trimming removed 3 bases from V and 9 bases from J; junction bases left unmatched: 5. There are 13 residues in the CDR3. Germline V gene sequence: CDR1 SGHTA, CDR2 FQGNSA. The chain recombines TRBV7-2 with TRBJ2-1, with 7 positions matching TRBD2. The TCR comes from a woman aged 25 to 39 in good health. The specimen sequenced was memory CD4+ T cells sorted from blood. Subset given: CD45RA-negative fraction. The CDR3 coding sequence is TGTGCCAGCAGCTTTAGGACTAGACGTGAGCAGTTCTTC. Protein: CASSFRTRREQFF.